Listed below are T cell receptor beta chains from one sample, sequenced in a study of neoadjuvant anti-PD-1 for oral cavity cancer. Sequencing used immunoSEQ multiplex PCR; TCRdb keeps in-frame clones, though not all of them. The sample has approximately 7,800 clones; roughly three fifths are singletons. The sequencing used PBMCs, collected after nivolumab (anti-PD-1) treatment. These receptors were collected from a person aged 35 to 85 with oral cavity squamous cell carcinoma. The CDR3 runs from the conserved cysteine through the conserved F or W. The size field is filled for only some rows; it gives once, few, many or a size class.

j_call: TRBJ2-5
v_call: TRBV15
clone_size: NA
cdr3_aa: CATSSERDRGETQYF

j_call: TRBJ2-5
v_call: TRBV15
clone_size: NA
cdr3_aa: CATSSETEPGETQYF

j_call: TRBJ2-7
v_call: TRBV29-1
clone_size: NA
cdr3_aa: CSVGGPSEAYEQYF

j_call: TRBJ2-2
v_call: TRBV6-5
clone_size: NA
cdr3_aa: CASSYRLQRDTGELFF

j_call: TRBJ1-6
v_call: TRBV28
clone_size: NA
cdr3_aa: CASSPPPITTGGSPLHF

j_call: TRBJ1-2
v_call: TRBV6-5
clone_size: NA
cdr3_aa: CASTLRSWGGYGYTF

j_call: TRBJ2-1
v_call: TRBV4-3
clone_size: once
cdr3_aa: CASSWDFSSYNEQFF

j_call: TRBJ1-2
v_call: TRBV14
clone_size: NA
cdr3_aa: CASSYRAESHMNIHTF

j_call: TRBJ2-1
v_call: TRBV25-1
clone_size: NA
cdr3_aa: CASSEYGLGAFNEQFF

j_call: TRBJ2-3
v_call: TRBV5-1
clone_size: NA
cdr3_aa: CASSPGPGQTADTQYF

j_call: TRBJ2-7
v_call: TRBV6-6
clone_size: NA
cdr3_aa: CASSYSEGTYEQYF

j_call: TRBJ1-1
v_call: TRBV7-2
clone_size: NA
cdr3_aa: CASSTQGRRNTEAFF

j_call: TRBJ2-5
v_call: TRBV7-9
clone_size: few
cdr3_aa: CASSYGQLETQYF

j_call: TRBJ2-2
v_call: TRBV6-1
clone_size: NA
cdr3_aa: CASSAASTGELFF

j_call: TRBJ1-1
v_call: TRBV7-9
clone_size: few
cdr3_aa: CASSVPENTEAFF

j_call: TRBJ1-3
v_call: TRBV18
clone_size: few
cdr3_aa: CASSRGTDSGNTIYF

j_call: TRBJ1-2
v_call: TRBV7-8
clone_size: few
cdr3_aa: CASSLEATWDGYTF

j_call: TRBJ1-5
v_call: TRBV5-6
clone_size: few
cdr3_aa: CASSRDSDQPQHF

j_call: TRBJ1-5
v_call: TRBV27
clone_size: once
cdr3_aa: CASSLGQGAIQPQHF

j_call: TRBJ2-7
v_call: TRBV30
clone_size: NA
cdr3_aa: CAWASNYEQYF

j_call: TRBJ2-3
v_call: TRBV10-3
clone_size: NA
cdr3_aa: CAILREGLYTDTQYF

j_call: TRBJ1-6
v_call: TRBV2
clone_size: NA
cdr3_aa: CASNQGRNSPLHF

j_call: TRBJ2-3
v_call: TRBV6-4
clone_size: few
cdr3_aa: CASSERGRTDTQYF

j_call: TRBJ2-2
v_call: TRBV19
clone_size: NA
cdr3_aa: CASSFTGTGELFF

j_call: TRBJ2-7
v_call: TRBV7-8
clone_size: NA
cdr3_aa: CASSLARGGYEQYF

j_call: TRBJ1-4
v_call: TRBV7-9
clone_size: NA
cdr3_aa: CASSFLGLGEKLFF

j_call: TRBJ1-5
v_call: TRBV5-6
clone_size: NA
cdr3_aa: CASSLAGRGPSQPQHF

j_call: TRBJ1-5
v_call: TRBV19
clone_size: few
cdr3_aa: CASIAGTSQPQHF

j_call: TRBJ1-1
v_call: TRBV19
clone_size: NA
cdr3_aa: CASSIGYMNTEAFF

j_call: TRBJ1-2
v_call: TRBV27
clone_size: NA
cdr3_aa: CASSLSSVGGYTF

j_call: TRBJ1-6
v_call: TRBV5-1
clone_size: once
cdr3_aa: CASSLAGGGAPLHF

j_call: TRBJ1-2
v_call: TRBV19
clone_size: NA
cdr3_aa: CASSNQIYGYTF

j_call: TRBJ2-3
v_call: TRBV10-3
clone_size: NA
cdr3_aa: CAISEPGQGTDTQYF

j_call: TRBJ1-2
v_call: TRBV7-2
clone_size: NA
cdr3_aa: CASSPGEGQGGYGYTF

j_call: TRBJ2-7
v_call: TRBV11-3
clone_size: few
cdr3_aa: CASSLDNAYEQYF

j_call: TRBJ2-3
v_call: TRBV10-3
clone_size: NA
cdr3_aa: CAISESLFGVRDSDTQYF

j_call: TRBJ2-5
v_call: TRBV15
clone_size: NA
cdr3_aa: CATSSRGGLQETQYF

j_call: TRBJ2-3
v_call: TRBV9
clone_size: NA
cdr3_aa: CASSVLDSGGAADTQYF

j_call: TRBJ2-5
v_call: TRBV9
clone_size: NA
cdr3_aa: CASSVGPSRETQYF